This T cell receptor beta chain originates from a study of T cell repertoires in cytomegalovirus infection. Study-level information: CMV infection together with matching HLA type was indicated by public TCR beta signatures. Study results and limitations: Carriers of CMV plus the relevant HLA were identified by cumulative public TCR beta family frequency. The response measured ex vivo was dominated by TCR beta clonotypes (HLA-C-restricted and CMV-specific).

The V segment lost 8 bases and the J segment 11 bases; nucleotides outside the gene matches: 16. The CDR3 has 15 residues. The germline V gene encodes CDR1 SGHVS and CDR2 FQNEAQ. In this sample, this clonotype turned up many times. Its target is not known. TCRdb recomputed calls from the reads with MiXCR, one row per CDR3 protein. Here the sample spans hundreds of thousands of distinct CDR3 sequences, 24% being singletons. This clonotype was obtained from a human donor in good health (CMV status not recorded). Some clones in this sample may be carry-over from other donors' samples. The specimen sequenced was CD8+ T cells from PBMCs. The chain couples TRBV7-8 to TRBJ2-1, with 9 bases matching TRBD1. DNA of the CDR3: TGTGCCAGCCTTACCGGGACAGGGAAGGTTGGCCAGCAGTTCTTC. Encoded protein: CASLTGTGKVGQQFF.